The source of this TCR beta chain is a study of Ad26.COV2.S vaccination and SARS-CoV-2 variants. About the research overall: A COV1001 Ad26.COV2.S trial-arm participant provided the sample. Study conclusions and caveats: Greater spike-specific TCR breadth was seen in vaccine recipients than in placebo recipients.

Concerning this clone itself: Antigen unknown.

Treatment defined: roughly 18 received Ad26.COV2.S at low or high dose, single or two shots; 5 received placebo; per-sample allocation not given. Sampling occurred on day 63 after the first vaccine or placebo injection. CDR1 is MNHEY, CDR2 SVGAGI, per germline. CDR3 length equals 12 residues. V was pared by 6 bases and J by 8 bases, with 13 bases between. Here immunoSEQ multiplex PCR was the method, and the copy in TCRdb shows in-frame clones only, minus some. The sample holds over 450,000 clones, 89% seen once. Sequenced here: peripheral blood, sampled in a trial of Ad26.COV2.S vaccine versus placebo. The TCR was taken from a person between 18 and 59 years old who received the Ad26.COV2.S COVID-19 vaccine or a placebo. V and J are TRBV6-5 and TRBJ1-2; the D is unclear. CDR3 amino acids: CASSQRWEGYTF. The CDR3 nucleotides are TGTGCCAGCAGCCAGAGATGGGAGGGCTACACCTTC.